The present T cell receptor beta chain was sequenced within a study of molecular identifiers for immune sequencing clone quantification. There are many counts of this clonotype. TCRdb re-called the PCR reads through MiXCR, storing one row per CDR3 protein. The profile covers about 63,000 distinct CDR3 sequences, with around a fifth appearing a single time and under 1.5% taken by the ten largest. Trimming removed 6 bases at V and 4 bases at J, with 17 bases between. Per germline, CDR1 LGHNA and CDR2 YNFKEQ. The CDR3 sequence is 15 residues long. The receptor was isolated from a human donor in good health. Some libraries in this study had Jurkat cell RNA spiked in. The source material was naive CD8+ T cells from blood, with Jurkat cell RNA spiked in. The subset was: FACS-sorted CD8+CD4-CCR7+CD45RA+ naive T cells. The chain uses TRBV4-2 and TRBJ2-3, with D possibly matching TRBD1 (6 bases). CDR3 sequence: CASRHGTTDSDTQYF. CDR3 DNA: TGTGCCAGCAGGCACGGGACAACGGATTCAGATACGCAGTATTTT.